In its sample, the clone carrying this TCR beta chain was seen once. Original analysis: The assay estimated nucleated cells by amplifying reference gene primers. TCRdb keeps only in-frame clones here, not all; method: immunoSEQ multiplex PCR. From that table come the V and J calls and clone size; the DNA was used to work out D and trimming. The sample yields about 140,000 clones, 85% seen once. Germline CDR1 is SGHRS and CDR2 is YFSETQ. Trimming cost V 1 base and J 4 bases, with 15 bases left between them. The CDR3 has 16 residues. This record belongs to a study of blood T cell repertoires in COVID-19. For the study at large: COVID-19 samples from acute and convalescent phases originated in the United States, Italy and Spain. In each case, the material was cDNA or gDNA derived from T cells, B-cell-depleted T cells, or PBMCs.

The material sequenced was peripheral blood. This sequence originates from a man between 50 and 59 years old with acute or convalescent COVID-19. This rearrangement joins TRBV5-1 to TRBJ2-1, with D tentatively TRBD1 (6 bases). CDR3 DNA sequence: TGCGCCAGCAGCTTGTTAGCCCAGGGGCAATACAATGAGCAGTTCTTC. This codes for CASSLLAQGQYNEQFF.